The T cell receptor beta chain under discussion was sequenced for a study of blood T cells in healthy people across ages. Across the study: In model experiments, template switching was able to capture about one barcoded beta molecule for every two T cells that were present. Study-wide results and caveats: With unsorted PBMCs, a conclusive comparison of naive versus antigen-experienced cells was not possible. Long-lived and aged donors differed, with more naive CD4+ cells and higher diversity in the long-lived.

Primed by a sample-barcoded 5' primer and a J-beta primer mix, a second PCR proceeded for about 6 to 11 cycles. MiXCR was run by TCRdb on the 5' RACE reads, yielding one entry per CDR3 protein. The data hold over 950,000 distinct CDR3 sequences, with roughly 50% observed a single time. Each sample yielded at least 6 million isolated PBMCs. This clonotype was detected only a few times. Its antigen remains unknown. The length of the CDR3 is 12 residues. Trimming removed 6 bases at V and 0 bases at J, with 5 bases between. Germline CDR1 is SGHDT and CDR2 is YYEEEE. This TCR derives from a woman aged 55 to 70 in good health. The chain couples TRBV5-6 to TRBJ2-3, with unresolved D. The material sequenced was blood. CDR3 nucleotide sequence: TGTGCCAGCATGGGCAGCACAGATACGCAGTATTTT. Translated, it gives CASMGSTDTQYF.